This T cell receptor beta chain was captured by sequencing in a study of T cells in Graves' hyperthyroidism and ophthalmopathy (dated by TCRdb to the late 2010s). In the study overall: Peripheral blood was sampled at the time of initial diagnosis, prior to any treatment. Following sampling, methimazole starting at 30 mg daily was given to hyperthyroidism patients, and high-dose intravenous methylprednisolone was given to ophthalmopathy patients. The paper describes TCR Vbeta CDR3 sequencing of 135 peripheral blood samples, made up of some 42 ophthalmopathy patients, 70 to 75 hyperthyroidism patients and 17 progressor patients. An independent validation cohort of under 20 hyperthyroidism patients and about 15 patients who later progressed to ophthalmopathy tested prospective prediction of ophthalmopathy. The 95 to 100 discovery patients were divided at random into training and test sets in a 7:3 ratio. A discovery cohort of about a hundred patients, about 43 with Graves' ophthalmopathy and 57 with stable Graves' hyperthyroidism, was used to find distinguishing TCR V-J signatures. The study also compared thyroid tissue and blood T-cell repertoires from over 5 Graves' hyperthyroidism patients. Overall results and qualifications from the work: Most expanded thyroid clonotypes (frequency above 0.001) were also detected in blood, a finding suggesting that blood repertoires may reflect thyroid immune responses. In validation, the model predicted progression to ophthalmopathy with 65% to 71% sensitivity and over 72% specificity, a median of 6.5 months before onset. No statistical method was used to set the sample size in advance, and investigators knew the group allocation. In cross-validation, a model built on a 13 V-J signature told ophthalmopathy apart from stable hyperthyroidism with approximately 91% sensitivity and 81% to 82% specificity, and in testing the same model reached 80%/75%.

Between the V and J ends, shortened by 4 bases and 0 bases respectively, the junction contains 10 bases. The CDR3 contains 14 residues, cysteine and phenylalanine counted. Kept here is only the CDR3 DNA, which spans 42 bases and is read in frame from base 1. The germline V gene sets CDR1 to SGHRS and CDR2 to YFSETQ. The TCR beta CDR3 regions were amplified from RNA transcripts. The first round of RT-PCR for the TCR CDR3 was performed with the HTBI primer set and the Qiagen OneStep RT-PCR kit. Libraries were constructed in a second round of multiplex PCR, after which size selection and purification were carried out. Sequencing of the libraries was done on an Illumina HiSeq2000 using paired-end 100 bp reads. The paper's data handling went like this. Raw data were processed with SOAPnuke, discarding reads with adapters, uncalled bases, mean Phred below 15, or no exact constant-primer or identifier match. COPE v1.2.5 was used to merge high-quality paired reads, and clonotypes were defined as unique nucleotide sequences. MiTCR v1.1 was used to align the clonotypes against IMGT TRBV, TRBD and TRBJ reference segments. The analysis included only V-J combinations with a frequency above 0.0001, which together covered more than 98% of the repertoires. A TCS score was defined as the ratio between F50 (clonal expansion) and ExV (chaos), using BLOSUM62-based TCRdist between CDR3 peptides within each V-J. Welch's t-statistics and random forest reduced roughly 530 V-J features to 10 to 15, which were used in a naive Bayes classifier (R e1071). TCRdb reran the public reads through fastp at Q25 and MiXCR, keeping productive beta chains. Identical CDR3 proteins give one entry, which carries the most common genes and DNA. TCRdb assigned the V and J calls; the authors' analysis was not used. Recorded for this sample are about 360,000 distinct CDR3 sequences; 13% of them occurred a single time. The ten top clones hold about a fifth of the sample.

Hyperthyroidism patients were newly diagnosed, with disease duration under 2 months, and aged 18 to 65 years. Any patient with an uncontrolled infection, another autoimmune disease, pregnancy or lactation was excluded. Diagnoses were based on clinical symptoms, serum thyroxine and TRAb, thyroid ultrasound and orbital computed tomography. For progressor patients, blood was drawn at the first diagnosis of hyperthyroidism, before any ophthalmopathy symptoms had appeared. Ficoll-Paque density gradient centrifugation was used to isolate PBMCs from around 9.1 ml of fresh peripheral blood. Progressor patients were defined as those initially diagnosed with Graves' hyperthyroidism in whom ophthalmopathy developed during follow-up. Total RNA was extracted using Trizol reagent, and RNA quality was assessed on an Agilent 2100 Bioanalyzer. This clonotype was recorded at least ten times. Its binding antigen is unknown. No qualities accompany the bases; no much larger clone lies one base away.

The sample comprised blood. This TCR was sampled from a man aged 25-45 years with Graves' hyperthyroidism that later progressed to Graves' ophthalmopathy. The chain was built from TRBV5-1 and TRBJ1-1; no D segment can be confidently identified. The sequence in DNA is TGCGCCAGCAGCCTACGAATCATGAACACTGAAGCTTTCTTT. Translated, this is CASSLRIMNTEAFF.